This T cell receptor beta chain stems from a study of blood T cell repertoires in COVID-19 (dated by TCRdb to about 2020). Study-wide context: Samples covering the acute and convalescent phases of COVID-19 were provided by collaborators in the United States, Italy and Spain. The material from the prospective study consisted of cDNA or gDNA derived from T cells, B-cell-depleted T cells, or PBMCs. The dataset comprised deeply sampled blood TCRbeta repertoires from subjects exposed to, actively infected with, or recovered from COVID-19. The repertoires were made available in a free public database intended to serve as a resource for research on the immune response to SARS-CoV-2. Samples were obtained from the ongoing ImmuneRACE study (first 160 participants) and from over 1,000 subjects provided by 6 global collaborators. Nearly every sample came with metadata listing a de-identified subject ID, COVID-19 status, age in years and sex. Where available, HLA class I and class II types were taken from metadata supplied by the sample provider and were not determined by assay-based typing. What the authors observed across the whole study: How much clinical and demographic metadata was included differed by source and by participant, and the metadata was provided uncurated.

Comments on this clone: Its antigen remains undetermined. No base-level quality is on record; no much larger clone is a single base apart.

Spanning cysteine to phenylalanine, the CDR3 consists of 13 amino acids. Only CDR3 DNA is held: 39 bases, read in frame from base 1. For CDR1 and CDR2, the germline V gene (reference sequence) lists LNHDA and SQIVND. Between the V and J ends, shortened by 6 bases and 0 bases respectively, the junction contains 8 bases. TCRbeta CDR3 regions were amplified from genomic DNA using the immunoSEQ Assay, a bias-controlled multiplex PCR. In the paper's pipeline: The number of nucleated cells in each sample was estimated by amplification of reference gene primers within the assay. Sequence reads were collapsed and filtered to measure the absolute abundance of every unique TCRbeta CDR3 rearrangement. Productive Simpson clonality was computed per sample as the square root of Simpson's diversity index over productive rearrangements. The table was pulled from immuneACCESS by TCRdb, which kept in-frame rearrangements only. Such tables lose some clones; where checked, under half of the loss comes from unresolved V genes, and the rest has no known cause. V, J and clone size are those of that table, while D and trimming were read from the DNA. The sample table contains about 300,000 clones; only one count was recorded for about 90% of them. The ten largest clones take up about 2% of the sample.

At one collaborating source in Seattle, patients were enrolled during active infection and were followed longitudinally through the course of disease. Collaborating institutions collected whole blood in K2EDTA tubes following their own protocols. Collaborator samples were shipped for TCRbeta analysis as frozen whole blood, isolated PBMCs, or DNA extracted from either sample type. The sequencing input was peripheral blood. The chain was built from TRBV19 and TRBJ1-1, with no D gene named confidently. The sequence came from a woman in her thirties with COVID-19, enrolled during active disease. The CDR3 protein: CASSHELNTEAFF. The DNA sequence follows: TGTGCCAGTAGCCACGAGTTGAACACTGAAGCTTTCTTT. Here the CDR3 is joined to the reference TRBV19 and TRBJ1-1 genes, and the full variable domain is: DGGITQSPKYLFRKEGQNVTLSCEQNLNHDAMYWYRQDPGQGLRLIYYSQIVNDFQKGDIAEGYSVSREKKESFPLTVTSAQKNPTAFYLCASSHELNTEAFFGQGTRLTVV.